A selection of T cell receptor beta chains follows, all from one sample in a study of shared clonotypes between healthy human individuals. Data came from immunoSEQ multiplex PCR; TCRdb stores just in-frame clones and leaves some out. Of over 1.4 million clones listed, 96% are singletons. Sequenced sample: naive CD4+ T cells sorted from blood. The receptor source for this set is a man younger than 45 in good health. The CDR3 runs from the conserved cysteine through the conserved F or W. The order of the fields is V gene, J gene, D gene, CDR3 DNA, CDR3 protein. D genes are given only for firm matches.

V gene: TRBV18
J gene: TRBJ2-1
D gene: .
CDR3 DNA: TGTGCCAGCTCACCGTTCAGGGACGGGTTTGGCGGATACAATGAGCAGTTCTTC
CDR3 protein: CASSPFRDGFGGYNEQFF

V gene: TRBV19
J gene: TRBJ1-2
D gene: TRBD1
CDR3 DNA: TGTGCCAGTAAACGGGGACAGGGCGTACGCGGCTACACCTTC
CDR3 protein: CASKRGQGVRGYTF

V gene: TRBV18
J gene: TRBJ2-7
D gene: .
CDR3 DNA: TGTGCCAGCTCACCGTCAAGGGGGGACCAAGGAGAGCAGTACTTC
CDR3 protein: CASSPSRGDQGEQYF

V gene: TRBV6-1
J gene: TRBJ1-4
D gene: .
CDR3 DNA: TGTGCCAGCAGTGGCATGGATGCAACTAATGAAAAACTGTTTTTT
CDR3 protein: CASSGMDATNEKLFF

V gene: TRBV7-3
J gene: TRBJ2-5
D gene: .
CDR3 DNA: TGTGCCAGCAGCCCTAGCGTCCAAGAGACCCAGTACTTC
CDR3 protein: CASSPSVQETQYF

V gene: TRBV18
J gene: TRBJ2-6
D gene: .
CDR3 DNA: TGTGCCAGCTCACCACTTCCAGGCTCTGGGGCCAACGTCCTGACTTTC
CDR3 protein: CASSPLPGSGANVLTF

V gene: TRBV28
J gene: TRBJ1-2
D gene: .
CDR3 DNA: TGTGCCAGCAGTTTAAGTTCTAACTATGGCTACACCTTC
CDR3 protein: CASSLSSNYGYTF

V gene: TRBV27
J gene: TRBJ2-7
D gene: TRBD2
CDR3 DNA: TGTGCCAGCAGCCAACTAGCGGGAGGGCGGGGCGAGCAGTACTTC
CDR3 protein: CASSQLAGGRGEQYF

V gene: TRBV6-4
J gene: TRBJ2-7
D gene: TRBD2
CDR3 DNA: TGTGCCAGCAGTGTTCAAGCGGGAGCGGGCTACGAGCAGTACTTC
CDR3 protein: CASSVQAGAGYEQYF

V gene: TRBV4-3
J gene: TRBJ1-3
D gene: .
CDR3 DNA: TGCGCCAGCAGCCAAGATCTCAGGAACACCATATATTTT
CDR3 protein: CASSQDLRNTIYF